The clone carrying this TCR beta chain was seen many times. No antigen is known for it. Healthy Caucasians alone served as donors. This sample is part of a study of identical twins. A universal primer site was created by template switching, with the cDNA bearing unique molecular identifiers. MiXCR, applied by TCRdb to the 5' RACE reads, yields one record per CDR3 protein. This sample has more than 250,000 distinct CDR3 sequences; approximately 8.5% occur once, and the top ten carry 2.1%. Deletions cut 0 bases from V and 7 bases from J, with 9 bases between. Germline V gives CDR1 MNHEY, CDR2 SMNVEV (reference sequence). The CDR3 spans 14 residues. Findings and caveats of the study: Beta out-of-frame sequences displayed a weaker excess of sharing between twins. Cross-sectional statistics, not tracking of the same donors, supported the conclusions.

These same data were also listed under a study on yellow fever vaccine responses in identical twins.

The clonotype was recovered from a woman aged 18-35 years in good health. The sample consisted of memory (CD45RO+) T cells sorted from blood. This chain connects TRBV27 to TRBJ2-2; TRBD1 might be the D (6 bases). The CDR3 protein is CASSLSTRGGELFF. In DNA form, the CDR3 reads TGTGCCAGCAGTTTATCGACCAGGGGCGGGGAGCTGTTTTTT.